A selection of T cell receptor beta chains follows, all from one sample in a study of beta chain features in type 1 diabetes. TCRdb's table, derived via immunoSEQ multiplex PCR, lists solely in-frame clones and lacks some. The table shows around 170,000 clones, with approximately 8.8% occurring only once. Source material: central memory CD4+ T cells from blood. Receptor source: a woman in her thirties with type 1 diabetes. The CDR3 runs from the conserved cysteine through the conserved F or W. D genes are given only for firm matches. Clone size appears in some rows only: once, few, many, or a class for an expanded clone.

J,D,size,V,DNA,CDR3
TRBJ1-1,.,.,TRBV6-6,TGTGCCAGCAGTTATGGCCAGATGAACACTGAAGCTTTCTTT,CASSYGQMNTEAFF
TRBJ2-1,.,.,TRBV28,TGTGCCAGCAGTACTCCTGCGACAGCCGCCTACAATGAGCAGTTCTTC,CASSTPATAAYNEQFF
TRBJ2-2,TRBD1,.,TRBV29-1,TGCAGCGTGGGACAGGGGACCACCGGGGAGCTGTTTTTT,CSVGQGTTGELFF
TRBJ2-3,.,few,TRBV28,TGTGCCAGCAGTTTAACCTTACAAGCGGGCTCCACTGATACGCAGTATTTT,CASSLTLQAGSTDTQYF
TRBJ1-1,.,.,TRBV30,TGTGCCCGGAGTCTCGCAACGGGCAGGGGTGGGCTTGAAGCTTTCTTT,CARSLATGRGGLEAFF
TRBJ2-3,TRBD2,few,TRBV18,TGTGCCAGCTCACCACCGACTAGCCCTAGCACAGATACGCAGTATTTT,CASSPPTSPSTDTQYF
TRBJ2-1,TRBD1,.,TRBV28,TGTGCCATGGGACAGGGGAATGAGCAGTTCTTC,CAMGQGNEQFF
TRBJ2-3,TRBD2,few,TRBV9,TGTGCCAGCAGCCGAGCGAGGGGGCTAGCGGGAGACACAGATACGCAGTATTTT,CASSRARGLAGDTDTQYF
TRBJ2-7,TRBD1,few,TRBV18,TGTGCCAGCTCACCACCGTCAGGGGGTTTAGGCGAGCAGTACTTC,CASSPPSGGLGEQYF
TRBJ2-1,TRBD1,few,TRBV5-1,TGCGCCAGCAGCTCCCGGACAGGGATAGCCTCCAATGAGCAGTTCTTC,CASSSRTGIASNEQFF
TRBJ2-3,.,few,TRBV7-2,TGTGCCAGCAGCTTAGGGCCAGGAGATACGCAGTATTTT,CASSLGPGDTQYF
TRBJ2-3,.,.,TRBV7-3,TGTGCCAGCAGCTCCGGACAGCCCACAGATACGCAGTATTTT,CASSSGQPTDTQYF
TRBJ2-5,.,.,TRBV6-5,TGTGCCAGCAGTTACTCGGGGGGAGGTTCCCCGGAGACCCAGTACTTC,CASSYSGGGSPETQYF
TRBJ2-1,TRBD2,.,TRBV5-1,TGCGCCAGCAGCTTCCGGGACTACTCCTACAATGAGCAGTTCTTC,CASSFRDYSYNEQFF
TRBJ1-1,TRBD1,.,TRBV6-1,TGTGCCAGCAGTGGTCGTTACCGGACAGGAGCGAACACTGAAGCTTTCTTT,CASSGRYRTGANTEAFF
TRBJ1-2,.,once,TRBV7-9,TGTGCCAGCAGCTTAGCGGTACTAGGGCTGGGCTACACCTTC,CASSLAVLGLGYTF
TRBJ2-1,.,few,TRBV12-5,TGTGCTAGTGGTTTGGTACGGGATGGGTTAATCAATGAGCAGTTCTTC,CASGLVRDGLINEQFF
TRBJ2-1,TRBD2,few,TRBV29-1,TGCAGCGGCTTAGCGGGAGGGAGCTCCTACAATGAGCAGTTCTTC,CSGLAGGSSYNEQFF
TRBJ1-1,.,.,TRBV9,TGTGCCAGCAGCGCGGCAACAGGGAACACTGAAGCTTTCTTT,CASSAATGNTEAFF
TRBJ2-5,TRBD2,.,TRBV11-3,TGTGCCAGCAGCTTAGCGGGCGCGGGGGACCAAGAGACCCAGTACTTC,CASSLAGAGDQETQYF
TRBJ2-1,TRBD2,few,TRBV19,TGTGCCAGCAATAATGAGCCGGGACTAGGCCGCGATGAGCAGTTCTTC,CASNNEPGLGRDEQFF
TRBJ2-1,TRBD2,.,TRBV28,TGTGCCAGCTCGATCGCTAGCGGGAGTAATGAGCAGTTCTTC,CASSIASGSNEQFF
TRBJ2-5,.,.,TRBV28,TGTGCCAGCAGTTGGCTAGCGAGGGAGGAGACCCAGTACTTC,CASSWLAREETQYF
TRBJ2-5,TRBD2,many,TRBV29-1,TGCAGCGTTGGACTAGCGGGACCCCAAGAGACCCAGTACTTC,CSVGLAGPQETQYF
TRBJ1-2,.,.,TRBV2,TGTGCCAGCAGTAAGGAGAGGGACTATGGCTACACCTTC,CASSKERDYGYTF
TRBJ2-1,.,few,TRBV6-5,TGTGCCAGCAGTTACGGTCGGGGTATCTCCGCCGATGAGCAGTTCTTC,CASSYGRGISADEQFF
TRBJ2-1,.,few,TRBV9,TGTGCCAGCAGCGTAGGGGGGACTGGTCACAATGAGCAGTTCTTC,CASSVGGTGHNEQFF
TRBJ2-1,.,few,TRBV10-2,TGCGCCAGCGGGGGGGCTGAACACAATGAGCAGTTCTTC,CASGGAEHNEQFF
TRBJ1-1,TRBD1,.,TRBV19,TGTGCCAGTAGTATAGGGGGGGACAGGGGAGAAGCTTTCTTT,CASSIGGDRGEAFF
TRBJ1-1,TRBD1,few,TRBV12-5,TGTGCTAGTGGTTTGGGAGCAAGACAGGGGGCTGAAGCTTTCTTT,CASGLGARQGAEAFF
TRBJ2-3,.,few,TRBV5-4,TGTGCCAGCAGCTTGTTTGGGCAGCTAACAGATACGCAGTATTTT,CASSLFGQLTDTQYF
TRBJ1-2,.,few,TRBV5-6,TGTGCCAGCAGCTTGGACCGAGATAGCTACACCTTC,CASSLDRDSYTF
TRBJ1-5,.,few,TRBV6-9,TGTGCCAACCCTAATCCGGGACCCGGGGAGGATCAGCCCCAGCATTTT,CANPNPGPGEDQPQHF